Listed here are 25 T cell receptor beta chains from one sample, sequenced in a study of OX40 agonist ivuxolimab in advanced cancers. Produced via immunoSEQ multiplex PCR; TCRdb's table is partial and in-frame only. This sample yields 90,000 to 120,000 clones, of which about 91% are seen a single time; about 1.2% belongs to the top ten. The sample here was CD4+ or CD8+ T cells sorted from blood, taken in a trial of the OX40 agonist ivuxolimab. Receptor source: an adult with an advanced solid tumor such as melanoma, head and neck, liver or kidney cancer.

This sequence joins TRBV6-5 and TRBJ2-1; 12 bases line up with TRBD2. V shed 2 bases and J 7 bases; nucleotides not matched to a gene: 6. This CDR3 region has 16 residues. Germline values: CDR1 MNHEY, CDR2 SVGAGI. As DNA, the CDR3 is TGTGCCAGCAGTTACGGGCTAGCGGGAGGGTTGAATGAGCAGTTCTTC. It yields the protein CASSYGLAGGLNEQFF.

V and J are TRBV10-3 and TRBJ2-3; weak D call: TRBD1 (6 bases). The length of the CDR3 is 14 residues. Germline V lookup: CDR1 ENHRY, CDR2 SYGVKD. V was shortened by 3 bases and J by 4 bases, with 11 bases between the two germline ends. The CDR3 sequence is CAISDRGQSDTQYF. The CDR3 region has the DNA TGTGCCATCAGTGATCGAGGACAGTCAGATACGCAGTATTTT.

The CDR3 loop is CASRTARTSGSNEQFF. The CDR3 DNA reads as TGTGCCAGTCGGACCGCCAGGACTAGCGGGAGTAATGAGCAGTTCTTC. This chain links TRBV6-6 with TRBJ2-1; 13 nucleotides align to TRBD2. Germline-derived CDR1 and CDR2 are MNHNY and SVGAGI (reference sequence). The V segment lost 9 bases and the J segment 7 bases; nucleotides outside the gene matches: 12. This CDR3 contains 16 residues.

A remark on this clone: The sample carries other DNA sequences with the same CDR3. The chain employs TRBV6-5 and TRBJ2-2; no definite D call. The CDR3 length is 11 residues. The V gene lost 4 bases and the J gene lost 4 bases, with 1 base spanning the gap. Germline V gene sequence: CDR1 MNHEY, CDR2 SVGAGI. This CDR3 is CASSFTGELFF. Here the CDR3 DNA reads TGTGCCAGCAGTTTCACCGGGGAGCTGTTTTTT.

The chain combines TRBV10-3 with TRBJ1-1; 11 bases are a match to TRBD1. The CDR3 extends over 15 amino acids. Germline-derived CDR1 and CDR2 are ENHRY and SYGVKD. The V and J ends lost 8 bases and 3 bases, in that order; junction bases with no gene match: 8. The CDR3 reads CAIGGQGAQDTEAFF. The CDR3 DNA reads TGTGCCATCGGCGGACAGGGGGCGCAGGACACTGAAGCTTTCTTT.

J is TRBJ1-2 and V is TRBV6-4; D is unclear. Germline CDR1 and CDR2: MRHNA and SNTAGT. The V and J ends lost 5 bases and 11 bases respectively, with 18 bases between them. This CDR3 has 13 residues. CDR3 protein: CASSYGTQSDYTF. The DNA for the CDR3 is TGTGCCAGCAGTTACGGTACCCAATCGGATTACACCTTC.

The J gene is TRBJ2-6, the V gene TRBV19; D is unclear. Deletions cut 9 bases from V and 0 bases from J, with 24 bases between. Germline CDR1 is LNHDA and CDR2 is SQIVND (reference sequence). The CDR3 has 19 residues. CDR3 nucleotides: TGTGCCAGCTCGAACTTTTTTAGTGGTGCAGGCTCTGGGGCCAACGTCCTGACTTTC. Amino acids: CASSNFFSGAGSGANVLTF.

This clone was picked up a small number of times. This chain links TRBV15 with TRBJ1-4, with D hard to call. Per the germline V gene, CDR1 is LNHNV and CDR2 is YYDKDF (reference sequence). Trimming took 0 bases from V and 0 from J, leaving 8 bases between them. CDR3 length: 16 amino acids. The CDR3 loop reads CATSRDQQATNEKLFF. For the CDR3, the DNA is TGTGCCACCAGCAGAGATCAACAAGCAACTAATGAAAAACTGTTTTTT.

The count of this clone is one. The chain uses TRBV11-2 and TRBJ1-4; D remains ambiguous. Germline V CDR1 and CDR2: SGHAT, FQNNGV. V was pared by 5 bases and J by 0 bases, with 10 bases between. The CDR3 spans 15 residues. As DNA, the CDR3 is TGTGCCAGCAGCCTATACAGTGCAACTAATGAAAAACTGTTTTTT. Its translation is CASSLYSATNEKLFF.

In its sample, this clone was seen a few times. The chain is built from TRBV10-1 and TRBJ2-7; D is unresolved. CDR1 and CDR2 (germline): WNHNN, SYGVQD (reference sequence). The V gene lost 0 bases and the J gene lost 2 bases, with 11 bases spanning the gap. CDR3 length: 15 residues. As DNA, the CDR3 is TGCGCCAGCAGTGAGTCGAGGCAGCGAACCTACGAGCAGTACTTC. Its protein is CASSESRQRTYEQYF.

A single count supports this clone. This CDR3 reads CSASLGEMGTEAFF. For the CDR3, the DNA is TGCAGCGCTTCCCTCGGGGAGATGGGCACTGAAGCTTTCTTT. This rearrangement joins TRBV29-1 to TRBJ1-1; no clear D. The V gene's germline CDR1 is SQVTM and CDR2 ANQGSEA. This CDR3 is 14 amino acids long. Trimming pared 7 bases from V and 4 bases from J, leaving 19 bases between.

This chain connects TRBV28 to TRBJ1-3; unclear D gene. The germline V gene has CDR1 MDHEN and CDR2 SYDVKM. This CDR3 comprises 16 residues. V lost 2 bases, J lost 0 bases, and 11 bases lay in between. Written as DNA, the CDR3 is TGTGCCAGCAGTTTACCCCCGGGCTTCTCTGGAAACACCATATATTTT. Protein sequence: CASSLPPGFSGNTIYF.

The chain joins TRBV6-6 to TRBJ1-5; 8 nucleotides line up with TRBD1. This CDR3 contains 15 residues. CDR1 is MNHNY and CDR2 is SVGAGI in the germline V gene (reference sequence). J was trimmed by 2 bases and V by 7 bases; bases with no gene match: 7. In DNA, the CDR3 is TGTGCCAGCATTAAACAGGGGGAAGGCAATCAGCCCCAGCATTTT. It yields the protein CASIKQGEGNQPQHF.

This sequence joins TRBV6-6 and TRBJ2-1; 8 bases align to TRBD1. The CDR3 extends over 13 amino acids. V lost 8 bases and J lost 3; bases outside the gene matches: 3. Germline assignment: CDR1 MNHNY and CDR2 SVGAGI (reference sequence). CDR3 coding DNA: TGTGCCAGCTACAGGGGGAACTACAATGAGCAGTTCTTC. This translates into CASYRGNYNEQFF.

This chain uses TRBV27 with TRBJ2-2; D possibly uses TRBD1 or TRBD2 (5 bases each). V lost 3 bases and J lost 0, with 8 bases in between. CDR3 size: 15 residues. Germline lookup yields CDR1 MNHEY and CDR2 SMNVEV (reference sequence). CDR3 bases: TGTGCCAGCAGTTTCGGGACCACGAACACCGGGGAGCTGTTTTTT. It encodes CASSFGTTNTGELFF.

The chain uses TRBV7-2 and TRBJ2-3; D is perhaps TRBD1 or TRBD2 (5 bases each). V was cut by 5 bases and J by 3 bases, with 15 bases left in between. Germline loops: CDR1 SGHTA, CDR2 FQGNSA. This CDR3 spans 15 amino acids. This CDR3 is CASSPRVGRTDTQYF. DNA of the CDR3: TGTGCCAGCAGCCCCCGGGTGGGACGTACAGATACGCAGTATTTT.

The rearrangement links TRBV19 to TRBJ2-7; 9 bases are a match to TRBD2. J gave up 2 bases and V 3 bases, and 5 bases lay outside the gene matches. The CDR3 sequence is 15 residues long. Per germline, CDR1 LNHDA and CDR2 SQIVND (reference sequence). CDR3 DNA: TGTGCCAGTAGTATTGGGTTAGCGGGAGCCTACGAGCAGTACTTC. Its protein is CASSIGLAGAYEQYF.

The rearrangement joins TRBV5-1 to TRBJ2-7, with a weak D call TRBD2 (6 bases). The germline V and J ends were trimmed by 3 bases and 3 bases, with 22 bases remaining between them. CDR3 size: 17 residues. Germline CDR1 and CDR2: SGHRS and YFSETQ. CDR3 bases: TGCGCCAGCAGCTCGCAGGAAATCGGGGACTGGTACTACGAGCAGTACTTC. As protein: CASSSQEIGDWYYEQYF.

The rearrangement uses TRBV7-2 and TRBJ2-5, with 10 bases matching TRBD2. The CDR3 runs to 14 residues. The J segment lost 5 bases and the V segment lost 3 bases, leaving 3 bases of the junction unmatched. Germline assignment: CDR1 SGHTA and CDR2 FQGNSA. CDR3 nucleotides: TGTGCCAGCAGCTTCCAAGCGGGAGGGGAGACCCAGTACTTC. It yields the protein CASSFQAGGETQYF.

The rearrangement uses TRBV7-8 and TRBJ2-2; tentatively, D is TRBD1 (6 bases). Trimming removed 8 bases from V and 0 bases from J, with 7 bases in between. Germline loops: CDR1 SGHVS, CDR2 FQNEAQ. This CDR3 has 13 residues. The CDR3 DNA is TGTGCCAGCGGACAGACGAACACCGGGGAGCTGTTTTTT. Translation: CASGQTNTGELFF.

The chain employs TRBV7-9 and TRBJ2-7; 8 nucleotides agree with TRBD2. The V segment lost 5 bases and the J segment 5 bases; nucleotides outside the gene matches: 8. The CDR3 consists of 14 residues. CDR1 is SEHNR and CDR2 is FQNEAQ in the germline V gene (reference sequence). CDR3 region: CASSPRSGTDEQYF. The CDR3 coding sequence is TGTGCCAGCAGCCCTCGTAGCGGGACCGACGAGCAGTACTTC.

This rearrangement joins TRBV2 to TRBJ2-1; D unclear. This CDR3 contains 12 residues. V gave up 7 bases and J gave up 7 bases, with 11 bases separating them. The germline V gene encodes CDR1 SNHLY and CDR2 FYNNEI. The CDR3 spells CASTNFPNEQFF. In DNA, the CDR3 is TGTGCCAGCACAAACTTCCCAAATGAGCAGTTCTTC. Variable domain in full (rest from reference TRBV2 and TRBJ2-1): EPEVTQTPSHQVTQMGQEVILRCVPISNHLYFYWYRQILGQKVEFLVSFYNNEISEKSEIFDDQFSVERPDGSNFTLKIRSTKLEDSAMYFCASTNFPNEQFFGPGTRLTVL.

The rearrangement uses TRBV19 and TRBJ1-1, with D tentatively TRBD1 (5 bases). This CDR3 comprises 17 residues. Trimming pared 3 bases from V and 0 bases from J, leaving 17 bases between. The germline V gene encodes CDR1 LNHDA and CDR2 SQIVND (reference sequence). The DNA for the CDR3 is TGTGCCAGTAGTATGGTAGGGCAGGGCCGCATGAACACTGAAGCTTTCTTT. Translation: CASSMVGQGRMNTEAFF. The full variable domain, in which reference TRBV19 and TRBJ1-1 provide the parts outside the CDR3, is DGGITQSPKYLFRKEGQNVTLSCEQNLNHDAMYWYRQDPGQGLRLIYYSQIVNDFQKGDIAEGYSVSREKKESFPLTVTSAQKNPTAFYLCASSMVGQGRMNTEAFFGQGTRLTVV.

The chain joins TRBV28 to TRBJ2-7, with 7 bases identical to TRBD1. Trimming removed 7 bases from V and 2 bases from J; junction bases left unmatched: 2. The CDR3 is 12 residues long. CDR1 and CDR2 (germline): MDHEN, SYDVKM. As DNA, the CDR3 is TGTGCCAGCATTAGGGGGCCCTACGAGCAGTACTTC. Its translation: CASIRGPYEQYF.

The gene calls are TRBV27 and TRBJ1-2; D is unresolved. The V end lost 5 bases, the J end lost 12 bases, and 4 bases lay between the germline ends. The CDR3 has 8 amino acids. Germline-derived CDR1 and CDR2 are MNHEY and SMNVEV (reference sequence). This CDR3 is CASSRDTF. As DNA, the CDR3 is TGTGCCAGCAGTCGGGACACCTTC.